This TCR beta chain stems from a study of control samples from healthy donors and cancer patients. CDR1 and CDR2 (germline): SNHLY, FYNNEI. V lost 6 bases to trimming and J lost 2 bases; unmatched junction nucleotides: 12. The CDR3 is made up of 16 amino acids. Sequenced by immunoSEQ multiplex PCR; TCRdb stores in-frame clones only, minus some. The table has about 98,000 clones, about 79% seen once. The chain couples TRBV2 to TRBJ1-1; TRBD1 matches at 7 bases. The receptor comes from a woman between 25 and 40 years old in good health. The sample was blood. CDR3 region: CASRGRAGGSNTEAFF. The CDR3 DNA follows: TGTGCCAGCAGGGGTAGGGCAGGGGGATCCAACACTGAAGCTTTCTTT.